This entry lists 31 T cell receptor beta chains sequenced from one sample in a study of cytomegalovirus exposure and HLA in healthy donors. The PCR made use of 60 Vbeta and 13 Jbeta primers. Sequencing used immunoSEQ multiplex PCR; TCRdb keeps in-frame clones, though not all of them. The sample contains a few hundred thousand clones, roughly two thirds of which appear only once. Material: PBMCs. These receptors originate from a female donor in good health and CMV-seronegative.

This clone was found a few times. The chain links TRBV2 to TRBJ1-5; weak D call: TRBD1 (5 bases). V was trimmed by 7 bases and J by 0 bases, leaving 10 bases between them. The CDR3 consists of 14 residues. Germline CDR1 and CDR2: SNHLY and FYNNEI. Here the CDR3 reads CASTRTNSNQPQHF. DNA of the CDR3: TGTGCCAGCACAAGGACAAATAGCAATCAGCCCCAGCATTTT.

This clone was seen only a few times. The chain couples TRBV6-1 to TRBJ2-1; 9 bases agree with TRBD2. The junction had 5 bases not matched to a gene; V was cut back by 1 base and J by 4 bases. This CDR3 has 16 residues. Germline V CDR1 and CDR2: MNHNS, SASEGT. The DNA for the CDR3 is TGTGCCAGCAGTGAAGAGCTAGCGGGATTTTACAATGAGCAGTTCTTC. It translates to CASSEELAGFYNEQFF.

V gene TRBV5-1 combines with J gene TRBJ1-4; D might be TRBD1 (5 bases). The CDR3 covers 15 residues. Trimming left V 5 bases short and J 8 bases short, with 19 bases between. Germline V gene lookup returns CDR1 SGHRS and CDR2 YFSETQ. CDR3 nucleotide sequence: TGCGCCAGCAGTTCGACAGCCGCCGGTGGGGAAAAACTGTTTTTT. Translating it yields CASSSTAAGGEKLFF. Full variable domain (outside the CDR3, taken from reference TRBV5-1 and TRBJ1-4): KAGVTQTPRYLIKTRGQQVTLSCSPISGHRSVSWYQQTPGQGLQFLFEYFSETQRNKGNFPGRFSGRQFSNSRSEMNVSTLELGDSALYLCASSSTAAGGEKLFFGSGTQLSVL.

This sequence joins TRBV6-5 and TRBJ2-7; D perhaps matches TRBD1 (6 bases). This CDR3 has 14 amino acids. Germline loops: CDR1 MNHEY, CDR2 SVGAGI. V was clipped by 3 bases and J by 6 bases, with 15 bases between them. The CDR3 protein is CASSYQAGVGEQYF. CDR3 DNA: TGTGCCAGCAGTTATCAGGCAGGGGTGGGCGAGCAGTACTTC.

The V gene is TRBV10-1, the J gene TRBJ2-3, with D perhaps matching TRBD1 (6 bases). The CDR3 consists of 14 residues. The germline V and J ends were trimmed by 2 bases and 3 bases, with 9 bases remaining between them. The germline V gene has CDR1 WNHNN and CDR2 SYGVQD (reference sequence). The CDR3 is CASSEDRLTDTQYF. In DNA, the CDR3 is TGCGCCAGCAGTGAGGACAGGTTAACAGATACGCAGTATTTT.

The J gene is TRBJ2-1, the V gene TRBV7-6; possible D gene TRBD2, 6 bases. The V gene's germline CDR1 is SGHVS and CDR2 FNYEAQ. The CDR3 extends over 17 amino acids. Trimming pared 5 bases from V and 7 bases from J, leaving 24 bases between. This chain's CDR3 is CASSPRPPGTGFNEQFF. The CDR3 DNA sequence: TGTGCCAGCAGCCCCCGCCCCCCCGGGACTGGATTTAATGAGCAGTTCTTC.

The gene calls are TRBV27 and TRBJ2-7; 11 bases line up with TRBD1. The germline gives CDR1 MNHEY, CDR2 SMNVEV (reference sequence). The CDR3 consists of 15 residues. V gave up 4 bases and J gave up 2 bases; unmatched junction bases: 4. CDR3 residues: CASSYGTGGTYEQYF. The CDR3 region has the DNA TGTGCCAGCAGTTACGGGACAGGGGGGACCTACGAGCAGTACTTC.

This chain joins TRBV27 and TRBJ2-1; unclear D gene. The V end lost 10 bases, the J end lost 0 bases, and 19 bases lay between the germline ends. The CDR3 runs to 16 residues. Germline loops: CDR1 MNHEY, CDR2 SMNVEV (reference sequence). The CDR3 DNA is TGTGCCACCTACACGACAACCTCCCGCTCCTACAATGAGCAGTTCTTC. Its protein product is CATYTTTSRSYNEQFF.

This clone occurred a few times. The chain joins TRBV2 to TRBJ2-2, with TRBD1 identical over 8 bases. The CDR3 consists of 13 residues. J was trimmed by 4 bases and V by 6 bases; bases with no gene match: 1. Germline assignment: CDR1 SNHLY and CDR2 FYNNEI. CDR3 sequence reads: CASRGTGTGELFF. The DNA for the CDR3 is TGTGCCAGCAGGGGGACAGGCACCGGGGAGCTGTTTTTT.

The gene calls are TRBV5-4 and TRBJ2-1; 7 bases align to TRBD2. CDR3 length equals 14 residues. The ends lost 1 base at V and 5 bases at J; junction bases unmatched: 3. Germline loops: CDR1 SGHNT, CDR2 YYREEE (reference sequence). CDR3 sequence: CASSLTSDHNEQFF. CDR3 sequence (DNA): TGTGCCAGCAGCTTGACTAGCGACCACAATGAGCAGTTCTTC.

The CDR3 DNA is TGTGCCAGCAATTTTATTGGGACCGGACAGGGCAGCCCCTACGAGCAGTACTTC. This gives the protein CASNFIGTGQGSPYEQYF. The gene calls are TRBV28 and TRBJ2-7; 8 bases are shared with TRBD1. Germline V gene data show CDR1 as MDHEN and CDR2 as SYDVKM. The V and J ends lost 7 bases and 2 bases, in that order; junction bases with no gene match: 19. The CDR3 totals 18 residues.

The chain carries TRBV5-1 and TRBJ2-7, with D possibly TRBD2 on 5 matching bases. The germline gives CDR1 SGHRS, CDR2 YFSETQ. Trimming stripped 4 bases from V and 2 bases from J, with 13 bases between. CDR3 length: 14 residues. The CDR3 region is CASSPRDGTYEQYF. The CDR3 DNA follows: TGCGCCAGCAGCCCCCGAGACGGGACCTACGAGCAGTACTTC.

With respect to this clone: An end of the junction differs from the germline gene, which may be a read error. V is TRBV2 and J is TRBJ2-1; D gene unclear. Germline values: CDR1 SNHLY, CDR2 FYNNEI. The CDR3 contains 12 residues. CDR3 sequence (DNA): TGTGCCAGCATTGAACAAGCCATCTCGCAGTTCTTC. Translation gives CASIEQAISQFF. The entire variable domain, with the rest obtained from reference TRBV2 and TRBJ2-1, is as follows: EPEVTQTPSHQVTQMGQEVILRCVPISNHLYFYWYRQILGQKVEFLVSFYNNEISEKSEIFDDQFSVERPDGSNFTLKIRSTKLEDSAMYFCASIEQAISQFFGPGTRLTVL.

The V and J genes are TRBV2 and TRBJ2-3; the match to TRBD2 covers 10 bases. CDR3 length equals 16 residues. Germline loops: CDR1 SNHLY, CDR2 FYNNEI. V gave up 10 bases and J gave up 0 bases; unmatched junction bases: 10. The CDR3 DNA follows: TGTGCCACCTCAAGCGGGAGGGCCCGGAGCACAGATACGCAGTATTTT. Translating gives CATSSGRARSTDTQYF.

This sequence joins TRBV7-9 and TRBJ1-3, with D unclear. Germline assignment: CDR1 SEHNR and CDR2 FQNEAQ (reference sequence). This CDR3 is 16 amino acids long. The V end was cut by 3 bases, the J end by 0 bases, with 12 bases between. This CDR3 reads CASSFPARLSGNTIYF. CDR3 DNA: TGTGCCAGCAGCTTTCCGGCCAGACTCTCTGGAAACACCATATATTTT.

This chain links TRBV4-2 with TRBJ2-7; D call uncertain. CDR1 and CDR2 from the germline V gene are LGHNA and YNFKEQ. Deletions cut 3 bases from V and 1 base from J, with 10 bases between. This CDR3 region has 14 residues. CDR3 sequence reads: CASSQGDGSYEQYF. The CDR3 coding sequence is TGTGCCAGCAGCCAGGGTGACGGGTCCTACGAGCAGTACTTC.

The chain carries TRBV28 and TRBJ2-7, with D perhaps matching TRBD1 (6 bases). Between the trimmed V and J ends, which lost 3 bases and 2 bases, there was a span of 11 bases. The CDR3 covers 14 residues. The germline V gene has CDR1 MDHEN and CDR2 SYDVKM. The chain's CDR3 is CASSLSDRAYEQYF. In DNA form, the CDR3 reads TGTGCCAGCAGTTTGTCGGACAGAGCCTACGAGCAGTACTTC. The whole variable domain, remainder taken from reference TRBV28 and TRBJ2-7, is DVKVTQSSRYLVKRTGEKVFLECVQDMDHENMFWYRQDPGLGLRLIYFSYDVKMKEKGDIPEGYSVSREKKERFSLILESASTNQTSMYLCASSLSDRAYEQYFGPGTRLTVT.

The rearrangement uses TRBV29-1 and TRBJ2-7; 7 bases map to TRBD1. This CDR3 has 11 amino acids. The germline gives CDR1 SQVTM, CDR2 ANQGSEA. In DNA form, the CDR3 reads TGCGCCGGACAGGCTGCCTACGAGCAGTACTTC. Translation: CAGQAAYEQYF.

This sequence joins TRBV12-5 and TRBJ2-3; 13 bases map to TRBD2. J was trimmed by 3 bases and V by 1 base; bases with no gene match: 7. This CDR3 is built from 18 residues. From germline, CDR1 is LGHNT and CDR2 FRNRAP. The CDR3 region has the DNA TGTGCTAGTGGTTTGGGACCAGGACTAGCGGGGGATACAGATACGCAGTATTTT. Residues: CASGLGPGLAGDTDTQYF. Using reference TRBV12-5 and TRBJ2-3 for the parts outside the CDR3, the full variable domain is DARVTQTPRHKVTEMGQEVTMRCQPILGHNTVFWYRQTMMQGLELLAYFRNRAPLDDSGMPKDRFSAEMPDATLATLKIQPSEPRDSAVYFCASGLGPGLAGDTDTQYFGPGTRLTVL.

The chain recombines TRBV12-5 with TRBJ1-1; D perhaps matches TRBD1 (5 bases). Trimming left V 2 bases short and J 0 bases short, with 16 bases between. This CDR3 contains 17 residues. Germline V gives CDR1 LGHNT, CDR2 FRNRAP. The CDR3 coding sequence is TGTGCTAGTGGTTTGTCCGGACAAGCGAGAATGAACACTGAAGCTTTCTTT. It is translated as CASGLSGQARMNTEAFF.

The table lists this clone with a few counts. V is TRBV6-5 and J is TRBJ1-1; weak D call: TRBD1 (5 bases). Germline CDR1 reads MNHEY; CDR2 reads SVGAGI. The CDR3 contains 15 residues. The V end was cut by 0 bases, the J end by 1 base, with 9 bases between. The CDR3 is CASSYSGLKNTEAFF. The CDR3 coding sequence is TGTGCCAGCAGTTACTCGGGACTGAAGAACACTGAAGCTTTCTTT.

The CDR3 loop reads CASSTPTGVGSDQPQHF. The DNA for the CDR3 is TGTGCCAGCAGCACTCCGACAGGGGTAGGCTCAGATCAGCCCCAGCATTTT. The rearrangement joins TRBV21-1 to TRBJ1-5; whether TRBD1, the table's D call, matches the DNA was not checked. TRBV21-1 is tagged as a pseudogene. The CDR3 has 17 amino acids.

The rearrangement joins TRBV7-9 to TRBJ1-1; D remains ambiguous. CDR3 length: 12 residues. Germline V lookup: CDR1 SEHNR, CDR2 FQNEAQ (reference sequence). The ends were cut back, 5 bases at V and 4 bases at J, with 8 bases in the middle. The CDR3: CASSPAGTEAFF. The CDR3 DNA is TGTGCCAGCAGCCCTGCCGGCACTGAAGCTTTCTTT. The entire variable domain, with the rest obtained from reference TRBV7-9 and TRBJ1-1, is as follows: DTGVSQNPRHKITKRGQNVTFRCDPISEHNRLYWYRQTLGQGPEFLTYFQNEAQLEKSRLLSDRFSAERPKGSFSTLEIQRTEQGDSAMYLCASSPAGTEAFFGQGTRLTVV.

The chain combines TRBV19 with TRBJ2-5, with TRBD1 matching over 7 bases. Germline CDR1 and CDR2: LNHDA and SQIVND (reference sequence). The CDR3 is 14 amino acids. V gave up 6 bases and J gave up 6 bases; unmatched junction bases: 10. CDR3 loop: CASRPGQPSQTQYF. For the CDR3, the DNA is TGTGCCAGTAGGCCGGGACAGCCGAGCCAGACCCAGTACTTC.

This clone came up a few times. The chain combines TRBV6-4 with TRBJ2-5; D possibly corresponds to TRBD2 (5 bases). Trimming left V 3 bases short and J 0 bases short, with 11 bases between. The CDR3 extends over 15 amino acids. The germline V gene has CDR1 MRHNA and CDR2 SNTAGT. The CDR3 region has the DNA TGTGCCAGCAGTGAAACCCCGGGAAACCAAGAGACCCAGTACTTC. Translating it yields CASSETPGNQETQYF.

V is TRBV15 and J is TRBJ2-3, with 8 bases matching TRBD2. The CDR3 length is 17 residues. Germline V gene lookup returns CDR1 LNHNV and CDR2 YYDKDF (reference sequence). Germline trimming cut 0 bases from V and 4 bases from J; bases unmatched to any gene: 9. For the CDR3, the DNA is TGTGCCACCAGCAGAGATTTGACGGGAGGGCCCGCAGATACGCAGTATTTT. Encoded protein: CATSRDLTGGPADTQYF. Combining the CDR3 with reference TRBV15 and TRBJ2-3 gives the whole variable domain DAMVIQNPRYQVTQFGKPVTLSCSQTLNHNVMYWYQQKSSQAPKLLFHYYDKDFNNEADTPDNFQSRRPNTSFCFLDIRSPGLGDTAMYLCATSRDLTGGPADTQYFGPGTRLTVL.

The gene calls are TRBV2 and TRBJ1-5; 7 bases agree with TRBD1. Germline V gives CDR1 SNHLY, CDR2 FYNNEI. The CDR3 runs 15 residues. Unmatched junction bases numbered 11, after V lost 5 bases and J lost 7 bases. CDR3 loop: CASSPYRGGGQPQHF. The CDR3 DNA reads as TGTGCCAGCAGTCCCTACAGGGGAGGCGGGCAGCCCCAGCATTTT.

V usage is TRBV7-8 and J usage is TRBJ2-3; the match to TRBD1 covers 9 bases. With V trimmed by 5 bases and J by 6 bases, 9 bases remained unmatched. There are 15 residues in the CDR3. The germline V gene has CDR1 SGHVS and CDR2 FQNEAQ. The CDR3 nucleotides read TGTGCCAGCAGCCCCAGAAGGACAGGGGAGGATACGCAGTATTTT. As protein: CASSPRRTGEDTQYF.

CDR3 nucleotides: TGTGCCAGCAGTAGGGACAGGGGTAGCACTGAAGCTTTCTTT. Translation: CASSRDRGSTEAFF. This rearrangement joins TRBV2 to TRBJ1-1; TRBD1 matches 10 bases. The CDR3 length is 14 residues. Germline V gene data show CDR1 as SNHLY and CDR2 as FYNNEI. V shed 5 bases, J shed 4 bases, and the junction held 4 bases outside the gene matches.

This clone was seen just once. The chain combines TRBV6-5 with TRBJ2-7; 13 bases agree with TRBD2. The V and J ends lost 4 bases and 3 bases, in that order; junction bases with no gene match: 3. This CDR3 comprises 15 residues. CDR1 and CDR2 (germline): MNHEY, SVGAGI. The CDR3 sequence: CASSFGLAGDYEQYF. CDR3 DNA: TGTGCCAGCAGTTTCGGACTAGCGGGAGACTACGAGCAGTACTTC.

The chain is built from TRBV5-1 and TRBJ2-5; tentative D call: TRBD1 (6 bases). The length of the CDR3 is 14 residues. Germline-derived CDR1 and CDR2 are SGHRS and YFSETQ. Trimming left V 3 bases short and J 5 bases short, with 14 bases between. The CDR3 DNA reads as TGCGCCAGCAGCTCACAGGGAGATGGGGAGACCCAGTACTTC. Translation gives CASSSQGDGETQYF.